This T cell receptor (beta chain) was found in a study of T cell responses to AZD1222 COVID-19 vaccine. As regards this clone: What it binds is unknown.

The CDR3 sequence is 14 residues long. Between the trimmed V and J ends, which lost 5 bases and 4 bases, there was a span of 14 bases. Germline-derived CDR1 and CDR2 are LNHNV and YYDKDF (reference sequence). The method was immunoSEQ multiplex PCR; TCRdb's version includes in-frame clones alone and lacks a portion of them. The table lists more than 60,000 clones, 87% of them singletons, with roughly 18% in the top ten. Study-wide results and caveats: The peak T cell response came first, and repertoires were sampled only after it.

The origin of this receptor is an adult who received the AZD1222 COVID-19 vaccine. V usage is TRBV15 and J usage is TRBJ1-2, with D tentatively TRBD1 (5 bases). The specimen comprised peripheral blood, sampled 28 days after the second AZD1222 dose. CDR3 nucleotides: TGTGCCACCAGCCCTAGGGACGGTCTCTATGGCTACACCTTC. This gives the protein CATSPRDGLYGYTF.